This T cell receptor (beta chain) is from a study of shared clonotypes between healthy human individuals. Original processing methods: From ImmunoSEQ came sequences covering only the junction and carrying no quality scores, so filtering differed. The protocol was immunoSEQ multiplex PCR, while the TCRdb copy is restricted to in-frame clones and leaves out a portion. V and J calls and clone size are those listed in that table; D and trimming were worked out from the DNA. The sample contains fewer than 550,000 clones, 60% to 80% of which appear only once. Samples left unsorted employed tens of millions of PBMCs for genomic DNA. V gave up 5 bases and J gave up 6 bases, with 16 bases separating them. The CDR3 spans 14 residues. Germline CDR1 reads PRHDT; CDR2 reads FYEKMQ (reference sequence).

The sequencing input was PBMCs. The clonotype originates from a woman aged 40-49 years in good health. Some clones in this sample may be carry-over from other donors' samples. This sequence joins TRBV13 and TRBJ1-2, with D possibly matching TRBD1 (5 bases). The CDR3 protein is CASSTDVGLDGYTF. The CDR3, as DNA: TGTGCCAGCAGCACCGACGTGGGGCTCGATGGCTACACCTTC. Looking up the rest from reference TRBV13 and TRBJ1-2 gives the full variable domain: AAGVIQSPRHLIKEKRETATLKCYPIPRHDTVYWYQQGPGQDPQFLISFYEKMQSDKGSIPDRFSAQQFSDYHSELNMSSLELGDSALYFCASSTDVGLDGYTFGSGTRLTVV.